These T cell receptor beta chains were read from a single sample in a study of identical twins. TCRdb independently ran MiXCR on the 5' RACE reads; one entry per CDR3 protein. The sample holds 350,000 to 600,000 distinct CDR3 sequences, 13% to 15% seen once. The data also belong to a second study, concerning yellow fever vaccine responses in identical twins.

Sequencing was performed on CD4+ T cells sorted from blood. Source of these receptors: a woman aged 18-29 years in good health. Both conserved end residues are part of each CDR3. Each record gives: D gene, J gene, V gene, clone size, CDR3 DNA, CDR3 protein. A D gene is named only where the DNA matches it firmly. Part of the rows lack a size; the others show once, few, many or a class for expanded clones.

.,TRBJ2-4,TRBV5-5,.,TGTGCCAGCAGCTTGTCTGGCCAAAACATTCAGTACTTC,CASSLSGQNIQYF
TRBD2,TRBJ2-4,TRBV6-5,.,TGTGCCAGCAGTTCCGGACTAGCGGGGGAGGGAAACATTCAGTACTTC,CASSSGLAGEGNIQYF
TRBD2,TRBJ2-1,TRBV12-3/TRBV12-4,.,TGTGCCAGCAGACCGACTAGCGGGGGGGCCAATGAGCAGTTCTTC,CASRPTSGGANEQFF
TRBD1,TRBJ2-4,TRBV2,few,TGTGCCAGCAGTACAGGGGTGATGAACATTCAGTACTTC,CASSTGVMNIQYF
.,TRBJ2-5,TRBV3-1,few,TGTGCCAGCAGCCAAGATTGGAGTCGATCGGAGACCCAGTACTTC,CASSQDWSRSETQYF
TRBD1,TRBJ2-1,TRBV11-1,.,TGTGCCAGCAGCTTGGACAGGGGAGCATATGAGCAGTTCTTC,CASSLDRGAYEQFF
.,TRBJ2-5,TRBV5-5,.,TGTGCCAGCAGCTTGGCCAATAGGGTCGAGACCCAGTACTTC,CASSLANRVETQYF
TRBD1,TRBJ2-6,TRBV4-1,few,TGCGCCAGCAGCCAAGAAGGACAGGGGTCTGGGGCCAACGTCCTGACTTTC,CASSQEGQGSGANVLTF
.,TRBJ2-7,TRBV6-6,.,TGTGCCGCCAAAGGGGAGAATTCCTACGAGCAGTACTTC,CAAKGENSYEQYF
.,TRBJ2-3,TRBV7-8,.,TGTGCCAGCAGCTTAGATCTAGCCCCTAGCACAGATACGCAGTATTTT,CASSLDLAPSTDTQYF
.,TRBJ2-5,TRBV5-6,few,TGTGCCAGCAGCGTTCCACAGGGGACCCAGTACTTC,CASSVPQGTQYF
.,TRBJ2-5,TRBV12-3/TRBV12-4,many,TGTGCCAGCAGTTTAAACCCAAGAGGGGAGACCCAGTACTTC,CASSLNPRGETQYF
.,TRBJ2-7,TRBV11-1,.,TGTGCCAGCAGCTTAGCGTCGCGGGGGCTTCAGAACTACGAGCAGTACTTC,CASSLASRGLQNYEQYF
.,TRBJ2-1,TRBV2,few,TGTGCCAGCAGCCGTAGTTGGGTCAATGAGCAGTTCTTC,CASSRSWVNEQFF
.,TRBJ2-5,TRBV7-2,.,TGTGCCAGCAGCCCAGGCCCGGGCACAGAGACCCAGTACTTC,CASSPGPGTETQYF
TRBD2,TRBJ2-7,TRBV3-1,.,TGTGCCAGCAGCCCCTACCGAGCGGGGGGAAACGAGCAGTACTTC,CASSPYRAGGNEQYF
TRBD1,TRBJ2-1,TRBV7-2,.,TGTGCCAGCAGCATCGGACAGGGGGCCTACAATGAGCAGTTCTTC,CASSIGQGAYNEQFF
.,TRBJ2-3,TRBV5-1,.,TGCGCCAGCAGTATTCGGGGAAACACAGATACGCAGTATTTT,CASSIRGNTDTQYF
TRBD2,TRBJ2-4,TRBV10-2,few,TGCGCCAGCAGTGAGTCGGGGGGACTAGCGGGAAGAAGGATCATTCAGTACTTC,CASSESGGLAGRRIIQYF
TRBD1,TRBJ2-2,TRBV18,few,TGTGCCAGCTCACCACCAGGACAGGCGAACACCGGGGAGCTGTTTTTT,CASSPPGQANTGELFF
.,TRBJ1-3,TRBV2,.,TGTGCCAGCAGTGAAGCGGCCCGCTCTGGAAACACCATATATTTT,CASSEAARSGNTIYF
.,TRBJ2-2,TRBV5-4,.,TGTGCCAGCAGCTTTAATAGCGAGAGAACCGGGGAGCTGTTTTTT,CASSFNSERTGELFF
.,TRBJ2-1,TRBV5-6,many,TGTGCCAGCAGCTTGGCGGGGCCGAACAATGAGCAGTTCTTC,CASSLAGPNNEQFF
.,TRBJ1-1,TRBV28,few,TGTGCCAGCAGTTCGTTTGGGGCCGGATGGGGGAACACTGAAGCTTTCTTT,CASSSFGAGWGNTEAFF
.,TRBJ2-7,TRBV3-1,few,TGTGCCAGCAGCCAAAGTTGGTCTCACCTCCACGAGCAGTACTTC,CASSQSWSHLHEQYF
TRBD2,TRBJ2-5,TRBV12-3/TRBV12-4,few,TGTGCCAGCAGCTCTGGGGCGGGACTAGCGGGAGGAGAGACCCAGTACTTC,CASSSGAGLAGGETQYF
.,TRBJ1-1,TRBV9,few,TGTGCCAGCAGCGTAGGAGCCGGGCTTGGCACTGAAGCTTTCTTT,CASSVGAGLGTEAFF
.,TRBJ1-4,TRBV20-1,few,TGCAGTGCTAGAGATTCGGGGAGGACAGCCAGGAATGAAAAACTGTTTTTT,CSARDSGRTARNEKLFF
.,TRBJ2-1,TRBV7-2,few,TGTGCCAGCAGCTTAGCGGCGGGCAATGAGCAGTTCTTC,CASSLAAGNEQFF
TRBD1,TRBJ2-7,TRBV7-9,few,TGTGCCAGCAGCTTACGCCTACAGGGGGGTGCCTACGAGCAGTACTTC,CASSLRLQGGAYEQYF
TRBD1,TRBJ2-5,TRBV15,few,TGTGCCACCAGCAGGTGGACAGGGGAGACCCAGTACTTC,CATSRWTGETQYF
.,TRBJ2-3,TRBV5-1,few,TGCGCCAGCAGCTTGGACGGGAAGAGCACAGATACGCAGTATTTT,CASSLDGKSTDTQYF
TRBD1,TRBJ1-1,TRBV20-1,.,TGCAGTGCGTCATCGCAGGGGGCTGAAGCTTTCTTT,CSASSQGAEAFF
.,TRBJ2-7,TRBV27,few,TGTGCCAGCAGTTTATTCGGGGCCTACGAGCAGTACTTC,CASSLFGAYEQYF
.,TRBJ1-2,TRBV6-5,many,TGTGCCAGCAGTTCCGGTGTCCTTCGGGGCTACACCTTC,CASSSGVLRGYTF
TRBD2,TRBJ2-5,TRBV12-3/TRBV12-4,many,TGTGCCAGCAGTCAAAGCGGGGGACTGGGGGAGACCCAGTACTTC,CASSQSGGLGETQYF
.,TRBJ2-7,TRBV9,.,TGTGCCAGCAGCGTAGAAGGGGAGTACTACGAGCAGTACTTC,CASSVEGEYYEQYF
.,TRBJ2-7,TRBV20-1,few,TGCAGTGCTAGGCGGGTCAGTCCCTACGAGCAGTACTTC,CSARRVSPYEQYF
TRBD1,TRBJ1-1,TRBV2,few,TGTGCCAGCAGAACTGGACAGGCAAACGAAGCTTTCTTT,CASRTGQANEAFF
.,TRBJ2-1,TRBV4-3,.,TGCGCCAGCAGCCAGACGTGGGGGGCGGGATCTTACAATGAGCAGTTCTTC,CASSQTWGAGSYNEQFF
TRBD1,TRBJ2-5,TRBV5-5,few,TGTGCCAGCAGCCCGGACAGGGGGACTTACCAAGAGACCCAGTACTTC,CASSPDRGTYQETQYF
TRBD2,TRBJ2-5,TRBV20-1,.,TGCAGTGCTCGGACTAGCGGGTTACAAGAGACCCAGTACTTC,CSARTSGLQETQYF
.,TRBJ2-4,TRBV13,few,TGTGCCAGCAGCTCCCTAGTTGCCAAAAACATTCAGTACTTC,CASSSLVAKNIQYF
.,TRBJ2-1,TRBV7-2,few,TGTGCCAGCACCAAGACGGGTCCCGGTTACAATGAGCAGTTCTTC,CASTKTGPGYNEQFF
.,TRBJ2-3,TRBV6-5,few,TGTGCCAGCAGTTCACGGGACACCACAGATACGCAGTATTTT,CASSSRDTTDTQYF
.,TRBJ2-3,TRBV4-3,.,TGCGCCAGCAGCCAAGAGGGGGACTGGTTAGATACGCAGTATTTT,CASSQEGDWLDTQYF
.,TRBJ2-3,TRBV4-3,.,TGCGCCAGCAGCCAAGGAAGGGGTAGCGGAGGGGGAGATACGCAGTATTTT,CASSQGRGSGGGDTQYF
.,TRBJ1-6,TRBV7-9,.,TGTGCCAGCAGCTCCGCAGGGGTATCACCCCTCCACTTT,CASSSAGVSPLHF
TRBD2,TRBJ2-3,TRBV5-6,.,TGTGCCAGCAGCTTAGCGGGGGAGCGCACAGATACGCAGTATTTT,CASSLAGERTDTQYF
TRBD2,TRBJ2-5,TRBV3-1,few,TGTGCCAGCAGCAGCCGTAGCGGGAGTAGGCGAGAGACCCAGTACTTC,CASSSRSGSRRETQYF
TRBD2,TRBJ2-3,TRBV7-8,.,TGTGCCAGCAGTTTAGCGGGAGAGGGGTCAGATACGCAGTATTTT,CASSLAGEGSDTQYF
TRBD1,TRBJ1-1,TRBV3-1,.,TGTGCCAGCAGCCGCGGACAGGCTGAAGCTTTCTTT,CASSRGQAEAFF
.,TRBJ2-5,TRBV11-2,few,TGTGCCAGCAGCTACCAGGGGTCGGAGACCCAGTACTTC,CASSYQGSETQYF
TRBD1,TRBJ2-1,TRBV7-2,few,TGTGCCAGCAGCATCAGCCGGGACAGGGGGCACGATGAGCAGTTCTTC,CASSISRDRGHDEQFF
TRBD2,TRBJ2-7,TRBV5-1,.,TGCGCCAGCAGCTTGCTGACTAGCGGGTTCAAGACCGAGCAGTACTTC,CASSLLTSGFKTEQYF
.,TRBJ2-3,TRBV11-3,.,TGTGCCAGCAGCTCACACCTCTTGAGCACAGATACGCAGTATTTT,CASSSHLLSTDTQYF